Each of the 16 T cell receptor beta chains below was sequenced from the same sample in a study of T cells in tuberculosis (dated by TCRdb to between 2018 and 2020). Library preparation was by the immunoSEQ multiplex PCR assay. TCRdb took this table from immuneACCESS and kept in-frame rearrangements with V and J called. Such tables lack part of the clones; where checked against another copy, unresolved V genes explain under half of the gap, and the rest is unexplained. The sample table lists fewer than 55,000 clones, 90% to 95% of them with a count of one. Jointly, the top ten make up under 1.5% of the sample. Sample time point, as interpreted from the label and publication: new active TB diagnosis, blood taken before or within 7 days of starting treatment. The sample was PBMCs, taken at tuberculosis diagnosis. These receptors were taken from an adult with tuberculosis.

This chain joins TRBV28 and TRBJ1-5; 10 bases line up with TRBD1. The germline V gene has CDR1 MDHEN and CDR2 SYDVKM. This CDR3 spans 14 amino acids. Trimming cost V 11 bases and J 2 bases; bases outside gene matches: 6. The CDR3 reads CAGRTGGGNQPQHF. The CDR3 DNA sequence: TGTGCCGGAAGGACAGGGGGAGGCAATCAGCCCCAGCATTTT. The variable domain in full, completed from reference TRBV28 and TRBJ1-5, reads DVKVTQSSRYLVKRTGEKVFLECVQDMDHENMFWYRQDPGLGLRLIYFSYDVKMKEKGDIPEGYSVSREKKERFSLILESASTNQTSMYLCAGRTGGGNQPQHFGDGTRLSIL.

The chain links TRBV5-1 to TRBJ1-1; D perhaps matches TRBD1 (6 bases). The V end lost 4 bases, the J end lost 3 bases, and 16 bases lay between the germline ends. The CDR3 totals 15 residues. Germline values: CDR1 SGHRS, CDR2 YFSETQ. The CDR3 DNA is TGCGCCAGCAGCGTTCGCACAGGGTCGGACACTGAAGCTTTCTTT. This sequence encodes CASSVRTGSDTEAFF.

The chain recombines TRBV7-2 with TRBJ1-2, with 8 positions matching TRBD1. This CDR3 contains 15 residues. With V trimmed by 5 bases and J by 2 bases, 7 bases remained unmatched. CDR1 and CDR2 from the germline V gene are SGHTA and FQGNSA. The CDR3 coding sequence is TGTGCCAGCAGCACCGCAGGGGGCTCAAACTATGGCTACACCTTC. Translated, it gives CASSTAGGSNYGYTF.

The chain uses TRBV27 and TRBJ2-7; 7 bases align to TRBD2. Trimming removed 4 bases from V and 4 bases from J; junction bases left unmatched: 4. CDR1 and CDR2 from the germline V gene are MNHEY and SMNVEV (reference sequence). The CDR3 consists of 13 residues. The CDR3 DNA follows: TGTGCCAGCAGTTCAGATAGCGGGTACGAGCAGTACTTC. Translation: CASSSDSGYEQYF.

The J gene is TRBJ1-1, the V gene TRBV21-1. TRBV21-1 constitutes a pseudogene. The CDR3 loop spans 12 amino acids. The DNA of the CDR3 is TGTGCCAGCAGCAAACTAGACGGTGAAGCTTTCTTT. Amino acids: CASSKLDGEAFF.

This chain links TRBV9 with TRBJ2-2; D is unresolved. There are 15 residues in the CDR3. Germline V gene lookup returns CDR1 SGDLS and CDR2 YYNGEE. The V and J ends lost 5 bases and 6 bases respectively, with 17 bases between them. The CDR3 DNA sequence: TGTGCCAGCAGAGACTCATCGAACGTCGCCGGGGAGCTGTTTTTT. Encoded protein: CASRDSSNVAGELFF.

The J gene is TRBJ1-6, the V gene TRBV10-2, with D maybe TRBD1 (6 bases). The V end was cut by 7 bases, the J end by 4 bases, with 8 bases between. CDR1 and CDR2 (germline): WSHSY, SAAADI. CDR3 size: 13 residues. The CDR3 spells CASKTGYNSPLHF. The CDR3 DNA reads TGCGCCAGCAAGACAGGTTATAATTCACCCCTCCACTTT.

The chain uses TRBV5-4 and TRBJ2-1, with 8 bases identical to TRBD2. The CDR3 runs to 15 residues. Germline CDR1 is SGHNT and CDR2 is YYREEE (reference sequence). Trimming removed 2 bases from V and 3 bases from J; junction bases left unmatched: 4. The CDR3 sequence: CASSFSGMGYNEQFF. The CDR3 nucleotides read TGTGCCAGCAGCTTTAGCGGGATGGGCTACAATGAGCAGTTCTTC.

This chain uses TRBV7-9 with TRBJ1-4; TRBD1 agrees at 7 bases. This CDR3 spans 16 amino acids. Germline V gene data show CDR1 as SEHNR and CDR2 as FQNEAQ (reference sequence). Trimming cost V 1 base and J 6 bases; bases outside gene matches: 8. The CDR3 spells CASSLDAWGTDEKLFF. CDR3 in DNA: TGTGCCAGCAGCTTAGATGCGTGGGGGACAGATGAAAAACTGTTTTTT. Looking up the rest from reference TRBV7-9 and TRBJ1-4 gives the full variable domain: DTGVSQNPRHKITKRGQNVTFRCDPISEHNRLYWYRQTLGQGPEFLTYFQNEAQLEKSRLLSDRFSAERPKGSFSTLEIQRTEQGDSAMYLCASSLDAWGTDEKLFFGSGTQLSVL.

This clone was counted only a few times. CDR3 sequence reads: CASSQGRGEGEKLFF. The CDR3 DNA reads TGCGCCAGCAGCCAAGGCCGGGGGGAGGGTGAAAAACTGTTTTTT. This chain connects TRBV4-3 to TRBJ1-4, with D perhaps TRBD1 (5 bases). V lost 1 base and J 7 bases, leaving 13 bases between the germline ends. Germline CDR1 is LGHNA and CDR2 is YSLEER. The CDR3 extends over 15 amino acids.

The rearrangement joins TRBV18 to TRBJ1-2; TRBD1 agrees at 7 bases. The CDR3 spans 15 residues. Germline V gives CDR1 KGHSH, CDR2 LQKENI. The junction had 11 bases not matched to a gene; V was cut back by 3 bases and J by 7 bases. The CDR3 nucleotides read TGTGCCAGCTCACCGAGGGACAGCCCCGTGAGTGGCTACACCTTC. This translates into CASSPRDSPVSGYTF.

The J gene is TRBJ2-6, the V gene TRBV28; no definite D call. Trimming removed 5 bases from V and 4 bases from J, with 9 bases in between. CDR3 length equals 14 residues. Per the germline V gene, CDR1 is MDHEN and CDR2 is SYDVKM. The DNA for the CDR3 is TGTGCCAGCAGTCCCGGGTACGGGGCCAACGTCCTGACTTTC. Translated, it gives CASSPGYGANVLTF.

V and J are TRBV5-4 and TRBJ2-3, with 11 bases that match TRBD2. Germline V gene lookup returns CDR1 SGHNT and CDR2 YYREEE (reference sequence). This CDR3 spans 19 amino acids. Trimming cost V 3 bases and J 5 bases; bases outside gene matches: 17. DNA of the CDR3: TGTGCCAGCAGCTGGGTTGGCACGGTGACTAGCGGGAATAGAGATACGCAGTATTTT. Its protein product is CASSWVGTVTSGNRDTQYF.

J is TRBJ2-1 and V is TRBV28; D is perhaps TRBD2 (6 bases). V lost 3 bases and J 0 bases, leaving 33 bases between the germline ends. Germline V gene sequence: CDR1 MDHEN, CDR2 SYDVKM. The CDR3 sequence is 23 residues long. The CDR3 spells CASSFPPGLRPSATQSSYNEQFF. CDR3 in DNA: TGTGCCAGCAGTTTCCCCCCGGGACTCCGACCCAGTGCAACACAAAGCTCCTACAATGAGCAGTTCTTC.

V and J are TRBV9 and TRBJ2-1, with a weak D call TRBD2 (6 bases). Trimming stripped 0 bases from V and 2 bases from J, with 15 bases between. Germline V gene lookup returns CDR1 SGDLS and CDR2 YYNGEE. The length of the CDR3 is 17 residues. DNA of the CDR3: TGTGCCAGCAGCGTAGAGGCGGAGCGGGTCGCCTACAATGAGCAGTTCTTC. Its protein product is CASSVEAERVAYNEQFF.

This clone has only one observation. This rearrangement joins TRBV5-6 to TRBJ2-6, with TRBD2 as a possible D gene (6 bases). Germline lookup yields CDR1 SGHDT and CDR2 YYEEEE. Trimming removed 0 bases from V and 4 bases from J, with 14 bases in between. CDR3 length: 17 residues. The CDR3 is CASSLDLTRAGANVLTF. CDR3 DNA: TGTGCCAGCAGCTTGGACCTGACTAGGGCCGGGGCCAACGTCCTGACTTTC. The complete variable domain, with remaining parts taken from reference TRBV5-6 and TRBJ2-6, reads DAGVTQSPTHLIKTRGQQVTLRCSPKSGHDTVSWYQQALGQGPQFIFQYYEEEERQRGNFPDRFSGHQFPNYSSELNVNALLLGDSALYLCASSLDLTRAGANVLTFGAGSRLTVL.